A selection of T cell receptor beta chains follows, all from one sample in a study of early T cells in non-severe SARS-CoV-2 infection. TCRdb passed the 5' RACE reads through MiXCR, listing each CDR3 protein once. The profile shows about 66,000 distinct CDR3 sequences, more than 15% of them singletons. This sample comprised whole blood, obtained at baseline. Receptor source: an adult who was a healthcare worker with PCR-confirmed SARS-CoV-2 infection or an uninfected control (not recorded which). The CDR3 runs from the conserved cysteine through the conserved F or W.

>TRBJ2-7|15|TRBV6-5
CASSYSGTHSYEQYF
>TRBJ1-3|12|TRBV7-6
CASSLAGNTIYF
>TRBJ1-2|15|TRBV20-1
CSASDGFDQGSGYTF
>TRBJ1-2|15|TRBV7-2
CASSYGTGVDYGYTF
>TRBJ2-3|15|TRBV10-1
CATSDTVLVQDTQYF
>TRBJ2-7|14|TRBV27
CASSRWTGEVEQYF
>TRBJ2-1|15|TRBV30
CAWSASSGFYNEQFF
>TRBJ2-3|18|TRBV10-3
CAISELGTSGSVADTQYF
>TRBJ1-2|14|TRBV7-2
CASSLDTQIYGYTF
>TRBJ2-5|15|TRBV29-1
CSAQQLTAPGQTQYF
>TRBJ1-1|13|TRBV28
CASSPRRGTEAFF
>TRBJ1-6|15|TRBV12-3/TRBV12-4
CASSRPPLGNSPLHF
>TRBJ2-5|11|TRBV7-9
CASTPSETQYF
>TRBJ1-3|15|TRBV20-1
CSASTAGAGGNTIYF
>TRBJ2-7|16|TRBV4-2
CASSQVVAGSSYEQYF
>TRBJ2-1|14|TRBV7-9
CASSRGRTGNEQFF
>TRBJ2-1|14|TRBV20-1
CSASQGLTYNEQFF
>TRBJ1-1|17|TRBV6-5
CASSYSSPRTESLVAFF
>TRBJ2-2|14|TRBV9
CASSVAWSTGEPFF
>TRBJ1-4|15|TRBV24-1
CATSDSGTVNEKLFF
>TRBJ2-7|15|TRBV6-5
CASSSQRDLPGEQYF
>NA|15|TRBV10-2
CASSESMGGREELFF
>TRBJ1-4|16|TRBV28
CASSLEGTGGREKLFF
>TRBJ2-1|17|TRBV7-9
CASSTSRQGAHGDEQFF
>TRBJ2-5|14|TRBV28
CASSLRQFQETQYF
>TRBJ1-2|14|TRBV6-6
CASRGGQGAYGYTF
>TRBJ2-4|15|TRBV6-2/TRBV6-3
CASTGGSLAKNIQYF
>TRBJ2-3|16|TRBV20-1
CSARARGGGALDTQYF
>TRBJ1-5|18|TRBV18
CASSEDRGLLGGNQPQHF
>TRBJ1-2|15|TRBV19
CASSVGQGPNYGYTF
>TRBJ2-7|14|TRBV19
CASSTTAPSYEQYF
>TRBJ2-5|16|TRBV10-2
CASSVVGTGVQETQYF
>TRBJ2-7|15|TRBV5-1
CASSLDLASSYEQYF
>TRBJ1-4|13|TRBV20-1
CSARDPWNEKLFF
>TRBJ1-6|14|TRBV6-6
CASSATGGSSPLHF
>TRBJ2-7|14|TRBV3-1
CASSPQSVGYEQYF
>TRBJ2-1|15|TRBV28
CASIAGGGSYNEQFF
>TRBJ2-5|16|TRBV6-5
CASSTSGLAGEETQYF
>TRBJ2-3|14|TRBV6-6
CASRKGQGTDTQYF
>TRBJ2-7|13|TRBV5-1
CASSGSLSGEQYF
>TRBJ2-7|13|TRBV12-3/TRBV12-4
CASSRGQDHEQYF
>TRBJ2-1|14|TRBV11-2
CASSLDTRGNEQFF